This T cell receptor (beta chain) was identified during a study of neurological immune-mediated disorders. The trim removed 3 bases at V and 2 bases at J, leaving 10 bases unmatched. The V gene's germline CDR1 is LGHDT and CDR2 YNNKEL (reference sequence). The CDR3 is made up of 17 amino acids. TCRdb processed the 5' RACE reads anew with MiXCR; each CDR3 protein has one entry. The profile shows more than 40,000 distinct CDR3 sequences, about 13% of them singletons. Specified time point: longitudinal time-point 3. This clonotype was detected ten times or more. The chain has TRBV3-1 and TRBJ2-1, with TRBD2 matching 7 bases. The sequence derives from a male donor with HTLV-1-associated myelopathy (HAM/TSP). Material: PBMCs. The CDR3 region is CASSQPQAGQAYNEQFF. CDR3 nucleotides: TGTGCCAGCAGCCAGCCTCAAGCGGGGCAGGCCTACAATGAGCAGTTCTTC.